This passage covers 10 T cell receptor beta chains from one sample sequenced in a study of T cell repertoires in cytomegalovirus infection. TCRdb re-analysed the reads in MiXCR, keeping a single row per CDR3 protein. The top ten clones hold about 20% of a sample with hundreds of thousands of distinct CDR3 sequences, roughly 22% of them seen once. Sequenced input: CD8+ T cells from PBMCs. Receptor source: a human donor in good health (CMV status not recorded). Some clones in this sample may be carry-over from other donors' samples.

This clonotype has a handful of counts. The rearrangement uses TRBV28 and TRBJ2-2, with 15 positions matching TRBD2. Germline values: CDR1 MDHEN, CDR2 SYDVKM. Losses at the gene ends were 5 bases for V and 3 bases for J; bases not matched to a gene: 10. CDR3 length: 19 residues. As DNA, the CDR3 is TGTGCCAGCAGTCCCCTTGGGACTAGCGGGGGGTTTTACACCGGGGAGCTGTTTTTT. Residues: CASSPLGTSGGFYTGELFF.

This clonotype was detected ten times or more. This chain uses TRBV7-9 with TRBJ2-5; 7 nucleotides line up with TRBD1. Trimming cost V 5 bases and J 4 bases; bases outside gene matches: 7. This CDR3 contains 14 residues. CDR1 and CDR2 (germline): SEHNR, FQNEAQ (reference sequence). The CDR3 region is CASSPTTGPETQYF. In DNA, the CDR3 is TGTGCCAGCAGCCCCACGACAGGGCCAGAGACCCAGTACTTC.

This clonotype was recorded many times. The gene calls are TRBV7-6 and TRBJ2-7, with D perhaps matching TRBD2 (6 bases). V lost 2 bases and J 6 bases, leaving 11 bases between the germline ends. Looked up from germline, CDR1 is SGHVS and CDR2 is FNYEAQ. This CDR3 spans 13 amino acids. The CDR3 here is CASSLTLATEQYF. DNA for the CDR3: TGTGCCAGCAGCTTAACGCTAGCGACCGAGCAGTACTTC.

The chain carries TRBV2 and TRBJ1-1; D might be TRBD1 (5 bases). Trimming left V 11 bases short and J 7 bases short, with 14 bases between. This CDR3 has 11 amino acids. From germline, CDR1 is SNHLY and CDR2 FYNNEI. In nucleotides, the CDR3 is TGTGCCGCGCGACGGGACTTTGAAGCTTTCTTT. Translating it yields CAARRDFEAFF.

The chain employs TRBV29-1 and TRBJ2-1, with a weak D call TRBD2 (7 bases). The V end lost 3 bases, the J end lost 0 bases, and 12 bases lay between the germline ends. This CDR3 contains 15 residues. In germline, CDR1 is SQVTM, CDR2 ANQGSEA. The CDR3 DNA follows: TGCAGCGTTGAGGGGGGGCGGCCCTCCTACAATGAGCAGTTCTTC. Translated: CSVEGGRPSYNEQFF.

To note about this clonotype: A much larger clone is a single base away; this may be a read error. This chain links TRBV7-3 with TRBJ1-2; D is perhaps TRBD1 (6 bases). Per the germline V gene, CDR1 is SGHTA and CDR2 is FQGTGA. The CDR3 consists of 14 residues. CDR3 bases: TGTGCCAGGAGCTTGGGGGCCCTATCCTATGGCTACACCTTC. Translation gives CARSLGALSYGYTF.

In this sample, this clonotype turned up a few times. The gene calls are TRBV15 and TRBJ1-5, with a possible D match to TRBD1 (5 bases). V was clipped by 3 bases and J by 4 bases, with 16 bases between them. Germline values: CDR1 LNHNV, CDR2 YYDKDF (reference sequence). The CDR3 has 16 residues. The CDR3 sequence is CATSSSKAGFNQPQHF. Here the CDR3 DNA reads TGTGCCACCAGCAGTTCGAAGGCAGGGTTTAATCAGCCCCAGCATTTT. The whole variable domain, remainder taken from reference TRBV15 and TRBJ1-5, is DAMVIQNPRYQVTQFGKPVTLSCSQTLNHNVMYWYQQKSSQAPKLLFHYYDKDFNNEADTPDNFQSRRPNTSFCFLDIRSPGLGDTAMYLCATSSSKAGFNQPQHFGDGTRLSIL.

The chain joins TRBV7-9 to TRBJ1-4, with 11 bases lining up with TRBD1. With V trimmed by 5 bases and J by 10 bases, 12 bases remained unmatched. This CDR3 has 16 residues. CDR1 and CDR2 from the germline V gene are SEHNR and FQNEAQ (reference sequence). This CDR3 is CASSRPGQGDIGKLFF. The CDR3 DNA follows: TGTGCCAGCAGCCGACCGGGACAGGGGGATATCGGAAAACTGTTTTTT. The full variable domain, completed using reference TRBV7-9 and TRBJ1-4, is DTGVSQNPRHKITKRGQNVTFRCDPISEHNRLYWYRQTLGQGPEFLTYFQNEAQLEKSRLLSDRFSAERPKGSFSTLEIQRTEQGDSAMYLCASSRPGQGDIGKLFFGSGTQLSVL.

The CDR3 is CSVRQALTYNEQFF. In DNA, the CDR3 is TGCAGCGTTAGGCAGGCCCTAACCTACAATGAGCAGTTCTTC. This rearrangement joins TRBV29-1 to TRBJ2-1, with D uncertain. Germline CDR1 reads SQVTM; CDR2 reads ANQGSEA. Trimming cost V 5 bases and J 2 bases, with 13 bases left between them. The CDR3 has 14 amino acids.

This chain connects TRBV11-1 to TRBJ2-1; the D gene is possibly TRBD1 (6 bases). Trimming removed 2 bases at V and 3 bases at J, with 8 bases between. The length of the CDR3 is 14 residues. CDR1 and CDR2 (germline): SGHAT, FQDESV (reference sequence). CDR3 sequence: CASSLRGNYNEQFF. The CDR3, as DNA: TGTGCCAGCAGCTTAAGGGGGAACTACAATGAGCAGTTCTTC.